The entry that follows covers one TCR beta chain sequence. Its antigen is unidentified. This sample stems from a study of T cell repertoires and HLA-DP antigens. The germline V gene encodes CDR1 MGHRA and CDR2 YSYEKL. This CDR3 contains 15 residues. The V segment lost 4 bases and the J segment 5 bases; nucleotides outside the gene matches: 3. Libraries were prepared by immunoSEQ multiplex PCR; TCRdb keeps only in-frame clonotypes and omits some of them. The sample carries tens of thousands of clones, around four fifths recorded once. Sequencing was performed on CD4+ T cells from PBMCs. This clonotype was sampled from a man in his sixties in good health and CMV-seronegative. This sequence joins TRBV4-1 and TRBJ2-6; TRBD1 matches at 9 bases. CDR3 bases: TGCGCCAGCAGCCCGGGACAGGGCTGGGCCAACGTCCTGACTTTC. This translates into CASSPGQGWANVLTF.